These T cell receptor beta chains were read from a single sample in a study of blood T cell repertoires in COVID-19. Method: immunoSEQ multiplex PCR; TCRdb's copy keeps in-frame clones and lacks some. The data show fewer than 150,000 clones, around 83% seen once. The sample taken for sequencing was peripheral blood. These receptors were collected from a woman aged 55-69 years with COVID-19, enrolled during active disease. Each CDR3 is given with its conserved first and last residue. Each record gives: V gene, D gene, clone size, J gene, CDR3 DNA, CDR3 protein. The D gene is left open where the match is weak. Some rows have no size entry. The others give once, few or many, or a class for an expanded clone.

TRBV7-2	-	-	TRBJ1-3	TGTGCCAGCAGCTTAGCCAGACAGAGAACTGGAAACACCATATATTTT	CASSLARQRTGNTIYF
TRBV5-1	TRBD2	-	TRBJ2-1	TGCGCCAGCAGCTTTCCGGGACTAGCGGGCCTTGAGCAGTTCTTC	CASSFPGLAGLEQFF
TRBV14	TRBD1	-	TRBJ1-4	TGTGCCAGCAGTCGAATCCAGGGGGCGTTTAATGAAAAACTGTTTTTT	CASSRIQGAFNEKLFF
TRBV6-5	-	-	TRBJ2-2	TGTGCCAGCAGCTCCTGGACACGAAACACCGGGGAGCTGTTTTTT	CASSSWTRNTGELFF
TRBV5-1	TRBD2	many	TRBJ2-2	TGCGCCAGCAGCTCCAGACTAGCGGGGGCCACCGGGGAGCTGTTTTTT	CASSSRLAGATGELFF
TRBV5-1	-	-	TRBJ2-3	TGCGCCAGCAGCTCGGGAGTTCGGTCTAGCACAGATACGCAGTATTTT	CASSSGVRSSTDTQYF
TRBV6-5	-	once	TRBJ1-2	TGTGCCAGCAGTCCTTACGGGGAGAACTATGGCTACACCTTC	CASSPYGENYGYTF
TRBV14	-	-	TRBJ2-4	TGTGCCAGCAGCCAAGATTGGCCCAAAAACATTCAGTACTTC	CASSQDWPKNIQYF
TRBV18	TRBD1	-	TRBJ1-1	TGTGCCAGCTCACCACCATTTACATACGGGACAGGGAAGAACACTGAAGCTTTCTTT	CASSPPFTYGTGKNTEAFF
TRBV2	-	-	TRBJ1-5	TGTGCCACTCAGCGGACCGGAGATCAGCCCCAGCATTTT	CATQRTGDQPQHF
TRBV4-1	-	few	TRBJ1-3	TGCGCCAGCAGCCAAAGGGGGTTAGGTTCTGGAAACACCATATATTTT	CASSQRGLGSGNTIYF
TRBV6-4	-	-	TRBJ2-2	TGTGCCAGCAGTGACGGCGGGGGCGACACCGGGGAGCTGTTTTTT	CASSDGGGDTGELFF
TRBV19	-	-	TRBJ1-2	TGTGCCAGTAGTATAGACGCTCCGTATACTAGGCGACTTAACTATGGCTACACCTTC	CASSIDAPYTRRLNYGYTF
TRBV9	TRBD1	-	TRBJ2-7	TGTGCCAGCAGCCGACAGGGAGAATCCTACGAGCAGTACTTC	CASSRQGESYEQYF
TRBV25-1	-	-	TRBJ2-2	TGTGCCAGCAGAGGCAGGGCACCCACCGGGGAGCTGTTTTTT	CASRGRAPTGELFF
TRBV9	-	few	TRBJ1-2	TGTGCCAGCAGCGTAGCTGGGGGGGCCTATGGCTACACCTTC	CASSVAGGAYGYTF
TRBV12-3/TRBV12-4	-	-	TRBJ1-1	TGTGCCAGCACCTGGACAGATAACACTGAAGCTTTCTTT	CASTWTDNTEAFF
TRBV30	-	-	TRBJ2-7	TGTGCCTGGAGTGTAGCCAGGGTACAGTACTTC	CAWSVARVQYF
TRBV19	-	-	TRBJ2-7	TGTGCCAGTAGTATAGCGGCCGGGAAGACCTACGAGCAGTACTTC	CASSIAAGKTYEQYF
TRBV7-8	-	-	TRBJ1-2	TGTGCCAGCAGCTTAGCGGCAGGAAGAGGCTACACCTTC	CASSLAAGRGYTF
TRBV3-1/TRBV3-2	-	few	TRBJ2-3	TGTGCCAGCAGCCAAGATGTCCCCGCGGGGCGGGATACGCAGTATTTT	CASSQDVPAGRDTQYF
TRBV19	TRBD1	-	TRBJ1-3	TGTGCCAGTAGTAACACAGGGGTCGGAAACACCATATATTTT	CASSNTGVGNTIYF
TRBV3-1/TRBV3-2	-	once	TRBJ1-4	TGTGCCAGCAGCCCTAACAGGGCTGCAACTAATGAAAAACTGTTTTTT	CASSPNRAATNEKLFF
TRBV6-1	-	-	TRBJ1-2	TGTGCCAGCAGTGAACCAGGGGCGTCCCACGGAAACTATGGCTACACCTTC	CASSEPGASHGNYGYTF
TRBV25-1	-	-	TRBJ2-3	TGTGCCAGCAGTCAGGGGTTGACAGATACGCAGTATTTT	CASSQGLTDTQYF
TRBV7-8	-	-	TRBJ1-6	TGTGCCAGCAGCTTAGAGACAGGCTGGTCACCCCTCCACTTT	CASSLETGWSPLHF